This T cell receptor (beta chain) came from a study of T cell responses to AZD1222 COVID-19 vaccine. Study observations and caveats: At baseline, seropositivity was found in only a handful of AZD1222 recipients. A reported finding is that nearly half of spike-specific TCRs target unmutated variant regions. Donor demographics were predominantly white British with a female majority; clonal diversity may be underestimated.

The CDR3 runs to 14 residues. Trimming removed 3 bases from V and 0 bases from J, with 9 bases in between. CDR1 is LNHDA, CDR2 SQIVND, per germline (reference sequence). Note on this clone: Its antigen is currently unknown.

Produced via immunoSEQ multiplex PCR; TCRdb's table is partial and in-frame only. The sample consists of more than 110,000 clones, roughly 92% of them appearing once. V usage is TRBV19 and J usage is TRBJ2-7; D gene unclear. This TCR was sampled from an adult in good health. This material consisted of peripheral blood, taken on day 0 of AZD1222 vaccination. CDR3 in DNA: TGTGCCAGTAGTATGGCAGTAGCCTCCTACGAGCAGTACTTC. This codes for CASSMAVASYEQYF.